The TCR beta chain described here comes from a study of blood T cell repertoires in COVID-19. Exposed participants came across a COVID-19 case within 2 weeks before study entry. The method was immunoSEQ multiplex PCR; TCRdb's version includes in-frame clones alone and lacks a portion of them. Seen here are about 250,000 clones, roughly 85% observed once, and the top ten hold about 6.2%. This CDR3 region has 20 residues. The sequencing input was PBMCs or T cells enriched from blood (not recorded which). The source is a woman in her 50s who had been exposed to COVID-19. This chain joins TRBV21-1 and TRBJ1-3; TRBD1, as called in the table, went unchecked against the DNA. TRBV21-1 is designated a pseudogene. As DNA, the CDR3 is TGTGCCAGCAGCAAAAAGACCAGACAGGAGAGGTTGGACTCTGGAAACACCATATATTTT. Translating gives CASSKKTRQERLDSGNTIYF.